The 9 T cell receptor beta chains presented below share a single source sample, sequenced in a study of T cell responses to AZD1222 COVID-19 vaccine. Some clones are missing from TCRdb's copy, which holds only in-frame ones; the method was immunoSEQ multiplex PCR. Of over 110,000 clones listed, about 91% are singletons. Source: peripheral blood, taken 28 days after the second AZD1222 dose. The receptors were gathered from an adult who received the AZD1222 COVID-19 vaccine.

V and J are TRBV27 and TRBJ1-2; perhaps TRBD1 as D (5 bases). Germline CDR1 reads MNHEY; CDR2 reads SMNVEV (reference sequence). V lost 3 bases and J 4 bases, leaving 12 bases between the germline ends. This CDR3 is 14 amino acids long. CDR3 in DNA: TGTGCCAGCAGTTTGGGAAGCCAGGGCTATGGCTACACCTTC. Residues: CASSLGSQGYGYTF.

The rearrangement joins TRBV27 to TRBJ1-2; TRBD1 matches 7 bases. Unmatched junction bases numbered 8, after V lost 6 bases and J lost 4 bases. Germline CDR1 reads MNHEY; CDR2 reads SMNVEV (reference sequence). There are 14 residues in the CDR3. The CDR3 region has the DNA TGTGCCAGCAGCGTCGACAGGGACGGCTATGGCTACACCTTC. As protein: CASSVDRDGYGYTF.

This chain connects TRBV6-5 to TRBJ1-6; D is unresolved. The CDR3 runs to 14 residues. The germline CDR1 and CDR2 sequences are MNHEY and SVGAGI. V lost 2 bases, J lost 8 bases, and 10 bases lay in between. CDR3 protein: CASSYRGSYSPLHF. The CDR3 DNA is TGTGCCAGCAGTTACCGAGGATCTTATTCACCCCTCCACTTT.

V is TRBV7-9 and J is TRBJ1-2; 9 positions agree with TRBD1. The V segment lost 8 bases and the J segment 2 bases; nucleotides outside the gene matches: 12. Germline CDR1 is SEHNR and CDR2 is FQNEAQ (reference sequence). The CDR3 extends over 16 amino acids. The CDR3 DNA is TGTGCCAGCGAGGGGGACAGGGATCGTCCGAACTATGGCTACACCTTC. Translated: CASEGDRDRPNYGYTF.

This clone was counted once. This chain uses TRBV19 with TRBJ1-1; no reliable D call. V was shortened by 5 bases and J by 3 bases, with 7 bases between the two germline ends. Per germline, CDR1 LNHDA and CDR2 SQIVND (reference sequence). The CDR3 is 12 residues long. CDR3 sequence: CASSPPYTEAFF. CDR3 DNA sequence: TGTGCCAGTAGTCCCCCTTACACTGAAGCTTTCTTT.

This clone was seen a handful of times. The J gene is TRBJ1-2, the V gene TRBV12-3 or TRBV12-4, with TRBD1 as a possible D gene (5 bases). With 3 bases removed from V and 13 bases from J, the gap between germline ends came to 18 bases. The CDR3 length is 13 residues. CDR3 region: CASSFDGAGDGTF. The CDR3 coding sequence is TGTGCCAGCAGTTTTGACGGGGCTGGGGACGGCACCTTC.

This chain connects TRBV10-3 to TRBJ2-2; 11 nucleotides match TRBD1. The ends lost 5 bases at V and 7 bases at J; junction bases unmatched: 6. The CDR3 is made up of 15 amino acids. Germline values: CDR1 ENHRY, CDR2 SYGVKD. CDR3 protein: CAISRDRGINGELFF. The CDR3 nucleotides read TGTGCCATCAGTCGGGACAGGGGGATTAACGGGGAGCTGTTTTTT.

In its sample, this clone was seen once. The V and J genes are TRBV27 and TRBJ1-2, with D possibly being TRBD1 (5 bases). This CDR3 region has 14 residues. V lost 3 bases to trimming and J lost 8 bases, with 16 bases between them. CDR1 is MNHEY and CDR2 is SMNVEV in the germline V gene (reference sequence). The CDR3 is CASSFISGTFGYTF. The CDR3 bases are TGTGCCAGCAGTTTTATCTCAGGGACCTTCGGCTACACCTTC.

This sequence joins TRBV4-1 and TRBJ1-5; D uncertain. This CDR3 region has 14 residues. Germline CDR1 is MGHRA and CDR2 is YSYEKL. The V end lost 4 bases, the J end lost 3 bases, and 10 bases lay between the germline ends. Here the CDR3 reads CASSPGRYNQPQHF. In DNA, the CDR3 is TGCGCCAGCAGCCCCGGGAGGTACAATCAGCCCCAGCATTTT.